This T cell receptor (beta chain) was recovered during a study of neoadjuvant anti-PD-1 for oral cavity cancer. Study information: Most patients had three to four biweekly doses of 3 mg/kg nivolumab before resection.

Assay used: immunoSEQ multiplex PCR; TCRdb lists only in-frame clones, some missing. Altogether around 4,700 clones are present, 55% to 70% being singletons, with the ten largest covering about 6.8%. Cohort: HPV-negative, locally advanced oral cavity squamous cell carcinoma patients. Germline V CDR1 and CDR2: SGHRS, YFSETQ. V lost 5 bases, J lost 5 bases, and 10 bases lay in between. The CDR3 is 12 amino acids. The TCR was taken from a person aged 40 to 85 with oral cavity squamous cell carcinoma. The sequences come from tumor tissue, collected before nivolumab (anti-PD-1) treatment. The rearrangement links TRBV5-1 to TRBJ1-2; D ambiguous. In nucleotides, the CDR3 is TGCGCCAGCAGTCTTCCGGATTATGGCTACACCTTC. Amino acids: CASSLPDYGYTF.